This TCR beta chain appears in the sequencing data of a study of cytomegalovirus exposure and HLA in healthy donors. With regard to this clone: What it recognizes is unknown.

Germline assignment: CDR1 LNHDA and CDR2 SQIVND (reference sequence). With 5 bases removed from V and 0 bases from J, the gap between germline ends came to 8 bases. There are 15 residues in the CDR3. Researchers ran the PCR with 60 Vbeta and 13 Jbeta primers. Some clones are missing from TCRdb's copy, which holds only in-frame ones; the method was immunoSEQ multiplex PCR. This sample carries 120,000 or so clones, over 60% of them seen once, and the ten largest clones take around 3.6%. Study outcomes and limitations: The study put 150 to 200 TCR beta chains on its list as cytomegalovirus-associated.

The gene calls are TRBV19 and TRBJ2-6; D gene unclear. The clonotype was recovered from a man in his thirties or forties in good health and CMV-seronegative. Specimen: PBMCs. The chain's CDR3 is CASSSPGSGANVLTF. CDR3 bases: TGTGCCAGTAGTTCTCCAGGCTCTGGGGCCAACGTCCTGACTTTC.